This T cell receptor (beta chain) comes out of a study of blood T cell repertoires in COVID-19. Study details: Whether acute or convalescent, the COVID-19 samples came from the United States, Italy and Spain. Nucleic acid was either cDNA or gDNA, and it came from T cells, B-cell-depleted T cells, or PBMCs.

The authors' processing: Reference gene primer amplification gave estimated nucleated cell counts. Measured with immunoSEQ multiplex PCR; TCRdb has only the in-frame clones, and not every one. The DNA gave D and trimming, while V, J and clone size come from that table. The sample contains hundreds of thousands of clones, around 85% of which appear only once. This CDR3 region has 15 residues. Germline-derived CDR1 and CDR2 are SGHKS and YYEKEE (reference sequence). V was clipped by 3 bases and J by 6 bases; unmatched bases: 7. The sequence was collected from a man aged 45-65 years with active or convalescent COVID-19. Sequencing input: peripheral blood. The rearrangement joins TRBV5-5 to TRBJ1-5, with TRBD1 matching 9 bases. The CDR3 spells CASSSPGTGPQPQHF. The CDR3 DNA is TGTGCCAGCAGCTCCCCGGGGACAGGGCCTCAGCCCCAGCATTTT.